The 8 T cell receptor beta chains reported below all come from one sample, sequenced in a study of blood T cell repertoires in COVID-19 (dated by TCRdb to the early 2020s). Library preparation was by the immunoSEQ multiplex PCR assay. TCRdb's version of the immuneACCESS table is confined to in-frame rearrangements and falls short of the full clone set. An unresolved V gene accounts for under half of the shortfall where checked; the remainder is of unknown origin. Present in this sample are roughly 57,000 clones, about three quarters of which were seen just once. Of the sample, roughly 45% falls within the top ten clones. Sequenced sample: peripheral blood. These receptors originate from a man between 65 and 85 years old with active or convalescent COVID-19.

The V and J genes are TRBV30 and TRBJ1-2; D is perhaps TRBD1 (5 bases). From germline, CDR1 is GTSNPN and CDR2 SVGIG (reference sequence). The CDR3 is 14 amino acids. The V end was cut by 5 bases, the J end by 2 bases, with 15 bases between. CDR3 in amino acids: CAWGDGGVNYGYTF. The CDR3 DNA follows: TGTGCCTGGGGAGACGGGGGGGTAAACTATGGCTACACCTTC.

The chain joins TRBV7-2 to TRBJ2-1, with TRBD2 identical over 8 bases. V was clipped by 3 bases and J by 4 bases; unmatched bases: 14. Germline V gene lookup returns CDR1 SGHTA and CDR2 FQGNSA. This CDR3 spans 18 amino acids. The chain's CDR3 is CASSFPAGEKPFYNEQFF. The CDR3 DNA reads as TGTGCCAGCAGCTTCCCAGCGGGGGAGAAGCCTTTTTACAATGAGCAGTTCTTC.

The rearrangement joins TRBV5-1 to TRBJ1-1; 8 nucleotides line up with TRBD1. The germline V gene encodes CDR1 SGHRS and CDR2 YFSETQ. J gave up 10 bases and V 0 bases, and 5 bases lay outside the gene matches. This CDR3 spans 13 amino acids. The CDR3 DNA sequence: TGCGCCAGCAGCTTGGTTGCAGGACAGGGAGCTTTCTTT. Residues: CASSLVAGQGAFF. Drawing the rest from reference TRBV5-1 and TRBJ1-1, the complete variable domain is KAGVTQTPRYLIKTRGQQVTLSCSPISGHRSVSWYQQTPGQGLQFLFEYFSETQRNKGNFPGRFSGRQFSNSRSEMNVSTLELGDSALYLCASSLVAGQGAFFGQGTRLTVV.

This clone was seen a handful of times. The genes are TRBV7-9 and TRBJ1-2; tentatively, D is TRBD1 (5 bases). CDR1 and CDR2 from the germline V gene are SEHNR and FQNEAQ (reference sequence). CDR3 length: 14 amino acids. Trimming cost V 0 bases and J 7 bases, with 12 bases left between them. DNA for the CDR3: TGTGCCAGCAGCTTAGCGCCCAGGGCGGCTGGCTACACCTTC. Its translation: CASSLAPRAAGYTF.

The chain recombines TRBV18 with TRBJ1-2; TRBD1 is a possible D gene (6 bases). The ends were cut back, 4 bases at V and 3 bases at J, with 15 bases in the middle. Germline CDR1 is KGHSH and CDR2 is LQKENI. The CDR3 runs 15 residues. The CDR3 DNA reads TGTGCCAGCTCACTTACCTCGACAGGTGACTATGGCTACACCTTC. Amino acid sequence: CASSLTSTGDYGYTF.

V is TRBV28 and J is TRBJ2-1; perhaps TRBD1 as D (7 bases). The CDR3 spans 13 residues. V was cut by 10 bases and J by 14 bases, with 24 bases left in between. From germline, CDR1 is MDHEN and CDR2 SYDVKM. CDR3 sequence (DNA): TGTGCCATACGGGGACTTTTTGAGCAGGGGGAGTTCTTC. It yields the protein CAIRGLFEQGEFF.

The genes are TRBV24-1 and TRBJ2-1; tentatively, D is TRBD2 (5 bases). Per the germline V gene, CDR1 is KGHDR and CDR2 is SFDVKD. This CDR3 has 15 residues. V was cut by 4 bases and J by 0 bases, with 9 bases left in between. Here the CDR3 reads CATSDAGRSYNEQFF. The CDR3 coding sequence is TGTGCCACCAGTGACGCGGGCCGCTCCTACAATGAGCAGTTCTTC.

This chain connects TRBV7-3 to TRBJ1-1; tentative D call: TRBD1 (6 bases). The CDR3 consists of 15 residues. Deletions cut 5 bases from V and 0 bases from J, with 13 bases between. Per germline, CDR1 SGHTA and CDR2 FQGTGA. The CDR3 DNA reads TGTGCCAGCAGCCCGAGGGGGACGCTGAACACTGAAGCTTTCTTT. This sequence encodes CASSPRGTLNTEAFF.